A selection of T cell receptor beta chains follows, all from one sample in a study of T cells in localized non-small cell lung cancer. TCRdb's copy holds only in-frame clones and misses some; the assay was immunoSEQ multiplex PCR. The repertoire includes roughly 20,000 clones, around 90% of them detected once, and more than 25% sits in the top ten. The starting material was peripheral blood mononuclear cells, obtained before any cancer treatment. These receptor sequences come from a male donor at least 60 years old with stage II lung adenocarcinoma. Both conserved end residues are part of each CDR3. A D gene is named only where the DNA matches it firmly. Size tells how often a clone was seen (once, few, many) or the class of an expanded clone, and some rows leave it out.

CDR3aa: CASSEQGAEAFF; v_gene: TRBV6-1; d_gene: TRBD1; abundance: NA; j_gene: TRBJ1-1
CDR3aa: CASSAYRYDEQFF; v_gene: TRBV2; d_gene: NA; abundance: NA; j_gene: TRBJ2-1
CDR3aa: CASSFSPSTGGGDTQYF; v_gene: TRBV28; d_gene: NA; abundance: NA; j_gene: TRBJ2-3
CDR3aa: CASSRTGSGNTIYF; v_gene: TRBV28; d_gene: NA; abundance: NA; j_gene: TRBJ1-3
CDR3aa: CSDRSGRGNEQFF; v_gene: TRBV29-1; d_gene: TRBD2; abundance: few; j_gene: TRBJ2-1
CDR3aa: CASRDSPGPNNEQFF; v_gene: TRBV2; d_gene: NA; abundance: NA; j_gene: TRBJ2-1
CDR3aa: CASRSTGLYEQYF; v_gene: TRBV28; d_gene: NA; abundance: NA; j_gene: TRBJ2-7
CDR3aa: CASSIGGRVTDTQYF; v_gene: TRBV19; d_gene: NA; abundance: NA; j_gene: TRBJ2-3
CDR3aa: CASSPTRRDWSEMEPQHF; v_gene: TRBV18; d_gene: NA; abundance: NA; j_gene: TRBJ1-5
CDR3aa: CATSRELMSGMRETQYF; v_gene: TRBV15; d_gene: TRBD2; abundance: NA; j_gene: TRBJ2-5
CDR3aa: CASSLYSGSPGELFF; v_gene: TRBV7-9; d_gene: TRBD2; abundance: NA; j_gene: TRBJ2-2
CDR3aa: CASGSDLGVQHEQFF; v_gene: TRBV12-5; d_gene: NA; abundance: NA; j_gene: TRBJ2-1
CDR3aa: CASSPAARYEQYF; v_gene: TRBV18; d_gene: NA; abundance: NA; j_gene: TRBJ2-7
CDR3aa: CASSRQGPAGGYNEQFF; v_gene: TRBV5-1; d_gene: TRBD2; abundance: NA; j_gene: TRBJ2-1
CDR3aa: CASSGTSGGWEQYF; v_gene: TRBV5-1; d_gene: TRBD2; abundance: NA; j_gene: TRBJ2-7
CDR3aa: CASSLFEGGSYEQYF; v_gene: TRBV28; d_gene: NA; abundance: NA; j_gene: TRBJ2-7
CDR3aa: CASSLLGGDTQYF; v_gene: TRBV27; d_gene: NA; abundance: NA; j_gene: TRBJ2-3
CDR3aa: CASGSARWGDTQYF; v_gene: TRBV12-5; d_gene: NA; abundance: NA; j_gene: TRBJ2-3
CDR3aa: CASGIQGGERNTEAFF; v_gene: TRBV19; d_gene: TRBD1; abundance: NA; j_gene: TRBJ1-1
CDR3aa: CASSSPILSGANVLTF; v_gene: TRBV6-5; d_gene: NA; abundance: NA; j_gene: TRBJ2-6
CDR3aa: CASSGGRQGEYGEQYF; v_gene: TRBV5-4; d_gene: TRBD1; abundance: once; j_gene: TRBJ2-7
CDR3aa: CASSSTTNYGYTF; v_gene: TRBV9; d_gene: NA; abundance: NA; j_gene: TRBJ1-2
CDR3aa: CASSSAGGDPTNEKLFF; v_gene: TRBV28; d_gene: NA; abundance: NA; j_gene: TRBJ1-4
CDR3aa: CASSKEIKGGWPGNTIYF; v_gene: TRBV11-2; d_gene: NA; abundance: NA; j_gene: TRBJ1-3
CDR3aa: CASRRDLGPYEQYF; v_gene: TRBV28; d_gene: NA; abundance: NA; j_gene: NA
CDR3aa: CATSREASDSYEQYF; v_gene: TRBV15; d_gene: NA; abundance: NA; j_gene: TRBJ2-7
CDR3aa: CASSPEGFNQPQHF; v_gene: TRBV18; d_gene: NA; abundance: NA; j_gene: TRBJ1-5
CDR3aa: CASSQGSGRTKNIQYF; v_gene: TRBV4-1; d_gene: NA; abundance: once; j_gene: TRBJ2-4
CDR3aa: CASSTGLARNNEQFF; v_gene: TRBV5-6; d_gene: TRBD2; abundance: NA; j_gene: TRBJ2-1
CDR3aa: CASSLEGRFVTFF; v_gene: TRBV7-9; d_gene: NA; abundance: few; j_gene: TRBJ1-1
CDR3aa: CASSLRTGTRGPGELFF; v_gene: TRBV7-6; d_gene: NA; abundance: NA; j_gene: TRBJ2-2
CDR3aa: CASSSSRGQRLEQYF; v_gene: TRBV13; d_gene: NA; abundance: NA; j_gene: TRBJ2-7
CDR3aa: CASSPQGGEEKLFF; v_gene: TRBV2; d_gene: NA; abundance: NA; j_gene: TRBJ1-4
CDR3aa: CATSASAGYNNEQFF; v_gene: TRBV15; d_gene: NA; abundance: NA; j_gene: TRBJ2-1
CDR3aa: CASGTLRKETQYF; v_gene: TRBV28; d_gene: NA; abundance: NA; j_gene: TRBJ2-5
CDR3aa: CASSQGGQLILAKNIQYF; v_gene: TRBV4-1; d_gene: TRBD1; abundance: NA; j_gene: TRBJ2-4
CDR3aa: CASRPIDRAYTDTQYF; v_gene: TRBV19; d_gene: TRBD1; abundance: NA; j_gene: TRBJ2-3
CDR3aa: CASSLGTDQPQHF; v_gene: TRBV5-6; d_gene: NA; abundance: few; j_gene: TRBJ1-5
CDR3aa: CASSLRGWREETQYF; v_gene: TRBV5-1; d_gene: NA; abundance: NA; j_gene: TRBJ2-5
CDR3aa: CASGGGFTGELFF; v_gene: TRBV6-5; d_gene: TRBD2; abundance: NA; j_gene: TRBJ2-2
CDR3aa: CASSLGVAADTQYF; v_gene: TRBV7-9; d_gene: NA; abundance: NA; j_gene: TRBJ2-3
CDR3aa: CASSLKTGSYNEQFF; v_gene: TRBV13; d_gene: NA; abundance: once; j_gene: TRBJ2-1
CDR3aa: CSGTIAVDEQFF; v_gene: TRBV29-1; d_gene: NA; abundance: NA; j_gene: TRBJ2-1
CDR3aa: CASSLGVDQPQHF; v_gene: TRBV27; d_gene: NA; abundance: NA; j_gene: TRBJ1-5
CDR3aa: CASSWRAQDNEQFF; v_gene: TRBV7-9; d_gene: NA; abundance: NA; j_gene: TRBJ2-1
CDR3aa: CASSETRSAMNSPLHF; v_gene: TRBV6-4; d_gene: NA; abundance: NA; j_gene: TRBJ1-6